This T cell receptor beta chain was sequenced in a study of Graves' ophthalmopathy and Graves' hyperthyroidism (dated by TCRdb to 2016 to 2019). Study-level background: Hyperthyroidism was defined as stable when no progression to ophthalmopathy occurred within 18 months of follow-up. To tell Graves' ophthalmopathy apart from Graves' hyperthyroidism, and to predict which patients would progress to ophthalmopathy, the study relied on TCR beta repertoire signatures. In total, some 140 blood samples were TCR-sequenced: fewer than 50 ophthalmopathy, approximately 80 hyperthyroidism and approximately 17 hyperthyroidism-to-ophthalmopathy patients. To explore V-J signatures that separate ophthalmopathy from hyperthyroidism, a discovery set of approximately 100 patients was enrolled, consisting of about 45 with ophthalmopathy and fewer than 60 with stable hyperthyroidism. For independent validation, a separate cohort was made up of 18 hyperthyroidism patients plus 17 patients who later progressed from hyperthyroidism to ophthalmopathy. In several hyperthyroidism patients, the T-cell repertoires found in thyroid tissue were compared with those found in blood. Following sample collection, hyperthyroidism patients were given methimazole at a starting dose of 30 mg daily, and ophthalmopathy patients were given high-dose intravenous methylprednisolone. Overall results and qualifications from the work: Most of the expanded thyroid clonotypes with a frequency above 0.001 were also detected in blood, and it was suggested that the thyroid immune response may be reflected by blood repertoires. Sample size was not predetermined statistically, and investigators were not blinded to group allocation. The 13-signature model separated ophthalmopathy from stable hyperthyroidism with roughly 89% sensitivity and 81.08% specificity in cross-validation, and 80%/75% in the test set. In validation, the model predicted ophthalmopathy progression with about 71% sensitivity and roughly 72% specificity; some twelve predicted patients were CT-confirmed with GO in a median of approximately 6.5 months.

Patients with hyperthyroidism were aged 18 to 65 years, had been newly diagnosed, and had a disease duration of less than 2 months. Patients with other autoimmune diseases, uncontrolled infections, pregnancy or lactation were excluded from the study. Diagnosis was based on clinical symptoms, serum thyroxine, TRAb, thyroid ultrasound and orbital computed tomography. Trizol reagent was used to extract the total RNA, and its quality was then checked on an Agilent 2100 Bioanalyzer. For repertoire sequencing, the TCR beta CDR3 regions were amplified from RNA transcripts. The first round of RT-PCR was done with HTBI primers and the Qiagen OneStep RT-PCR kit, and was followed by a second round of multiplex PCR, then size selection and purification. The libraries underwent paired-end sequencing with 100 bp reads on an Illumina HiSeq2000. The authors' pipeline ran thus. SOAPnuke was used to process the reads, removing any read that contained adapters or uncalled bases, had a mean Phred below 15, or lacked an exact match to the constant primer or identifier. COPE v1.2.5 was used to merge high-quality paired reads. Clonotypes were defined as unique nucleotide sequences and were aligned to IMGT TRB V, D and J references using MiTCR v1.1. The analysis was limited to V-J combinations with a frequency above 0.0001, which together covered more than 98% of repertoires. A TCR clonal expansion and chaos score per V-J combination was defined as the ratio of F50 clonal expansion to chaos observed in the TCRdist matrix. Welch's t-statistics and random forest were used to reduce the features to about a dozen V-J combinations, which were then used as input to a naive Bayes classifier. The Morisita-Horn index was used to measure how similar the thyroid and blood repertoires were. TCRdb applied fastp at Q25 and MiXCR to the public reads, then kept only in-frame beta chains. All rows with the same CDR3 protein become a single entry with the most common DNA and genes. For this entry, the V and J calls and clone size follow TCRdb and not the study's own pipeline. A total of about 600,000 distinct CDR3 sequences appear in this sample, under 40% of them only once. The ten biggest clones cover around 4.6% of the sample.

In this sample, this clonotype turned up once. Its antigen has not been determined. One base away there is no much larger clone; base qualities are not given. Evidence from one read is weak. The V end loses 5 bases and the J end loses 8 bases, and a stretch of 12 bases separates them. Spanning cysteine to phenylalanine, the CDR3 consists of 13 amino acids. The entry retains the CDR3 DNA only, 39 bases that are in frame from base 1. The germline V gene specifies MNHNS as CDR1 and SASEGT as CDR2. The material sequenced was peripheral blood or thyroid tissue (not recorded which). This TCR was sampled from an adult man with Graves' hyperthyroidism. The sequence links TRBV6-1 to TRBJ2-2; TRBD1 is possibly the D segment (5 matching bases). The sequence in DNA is TGTGCCAGCAGTTACCTAAGGACAGGGGAGCTGTTTTTT. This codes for CASSYLRTGELFF.